The clone carrying this T cell receptor (beta chain) has only a few counts. The target antigen is unknown. This CDR3 region has 15 residues. V shed 5 bases and J 3 bases; nucleotides not matched to a gene: 8. Germline V gene sequence: CDR1 SEHNR, CDR2 FQNEAQ (reference sequence). This specimen belongs to a study of cytomegalovirus exposure and HLA in healthy donors. Repertoires were generated with immunoSEQ multiplex PCR, while TCRdb's copy carries only in-frame clones and drops some. The sample records about 110,000 clones, approximately 85% being singletons. Findings and caveats of the study: A list of 150 to 200 TCR beta chains associated with cytomegalovirus was given. Confirmation was obtained in vitro that a few CMV-associated chains are specific for CMV antigens.

The TCR comes from a woman aged 18-29 years in good health and CMV-seronegative. The material sequenced was PBMCs. The rearrangement links TRBV7-9 to TRBJ2-7; 9 bases align to TRBD1. The CDR3 protein is CASSHPGTGLYEQYF. DNA for the CDR3: TGTGCCAGCAGCCACCCGGGGACAGGGCTCTACGAGCAGTACTTC.